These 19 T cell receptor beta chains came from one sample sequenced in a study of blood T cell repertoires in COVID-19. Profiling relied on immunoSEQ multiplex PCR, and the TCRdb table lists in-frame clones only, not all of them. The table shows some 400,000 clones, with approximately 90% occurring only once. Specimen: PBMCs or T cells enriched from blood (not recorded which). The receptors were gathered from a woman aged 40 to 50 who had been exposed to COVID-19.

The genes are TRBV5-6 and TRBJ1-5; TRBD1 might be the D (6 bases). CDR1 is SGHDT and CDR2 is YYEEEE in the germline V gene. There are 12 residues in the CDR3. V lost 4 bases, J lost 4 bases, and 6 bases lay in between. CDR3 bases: TGTGCCAGCAGCGGACAGAATCAGCCCCAGCATTTT. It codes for CASSGQNQPQHF.

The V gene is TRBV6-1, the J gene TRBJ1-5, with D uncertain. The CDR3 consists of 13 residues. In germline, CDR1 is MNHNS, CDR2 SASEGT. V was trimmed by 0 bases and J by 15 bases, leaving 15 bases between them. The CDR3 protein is CASSEAPSRTVHF. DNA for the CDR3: TGTGCCAGCAGTGAAGCGCCTAGCAGGACGGTGCATTTT.

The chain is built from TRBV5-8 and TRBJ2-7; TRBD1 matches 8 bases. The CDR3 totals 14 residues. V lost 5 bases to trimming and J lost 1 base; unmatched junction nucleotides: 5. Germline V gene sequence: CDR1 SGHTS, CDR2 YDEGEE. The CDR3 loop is CASRSRTGSYEQYF. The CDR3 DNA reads TGTGCCAGCAGATCCCGGACAGGGTCCTACGAGCAGTACTTC.

The CDR3, as DNA: TGCAGCGCCATGCCCTCCGGGACAGGGTTGGTCGAGACCCAGTACTTC. It encodes CSAMPSGTGLVETQYF. J is TRBJ2-5 and V is TRBV29-1; 9 bases are shared with TRBD1. This CDR3 spans 16 amino acids. Looked up from germline, CDR1 is SQVTM and CDR2 is ANQGSEA. Losses at the gene ends were 7 bases for V and 5 bases for J; bases not matched to a gene: 17.

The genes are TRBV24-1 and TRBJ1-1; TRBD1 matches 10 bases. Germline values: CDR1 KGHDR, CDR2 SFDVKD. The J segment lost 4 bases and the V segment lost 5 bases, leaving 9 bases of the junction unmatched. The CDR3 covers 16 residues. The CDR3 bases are TGTGCCACCAGTGGCTCGACAGGGGGCGGACTCACTGAAGCTTTCTTT. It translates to CATSGSTGGGLTEAFF.

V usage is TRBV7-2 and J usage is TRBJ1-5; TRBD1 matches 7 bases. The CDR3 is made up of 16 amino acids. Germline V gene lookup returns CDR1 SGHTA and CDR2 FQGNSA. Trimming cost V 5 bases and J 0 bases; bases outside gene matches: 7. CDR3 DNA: TGTGCCAGCAGCCTACGATGGGACAGTAGCAATCAGCCCCAGCATTTT. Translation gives CASSLRWDSSNQPQHF.

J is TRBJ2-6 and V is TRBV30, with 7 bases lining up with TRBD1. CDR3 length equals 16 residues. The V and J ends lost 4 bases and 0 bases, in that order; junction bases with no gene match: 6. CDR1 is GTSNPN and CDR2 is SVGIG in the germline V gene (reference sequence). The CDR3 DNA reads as TGTGCCTGGAAGGGACAGAGCCGCTCTGGGGCCAACGTCCTGACTTTC. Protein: CAWKGQSRSGANVLTF.

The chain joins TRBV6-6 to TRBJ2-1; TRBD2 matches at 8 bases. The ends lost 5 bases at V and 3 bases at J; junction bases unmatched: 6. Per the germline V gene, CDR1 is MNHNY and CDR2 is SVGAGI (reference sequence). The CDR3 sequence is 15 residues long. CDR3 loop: CASSETGGGYNEQFF. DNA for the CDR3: TGTGCCAGCAGTGAGACCGGGGGGGGCTACAATGAGCAGTTCTTC.

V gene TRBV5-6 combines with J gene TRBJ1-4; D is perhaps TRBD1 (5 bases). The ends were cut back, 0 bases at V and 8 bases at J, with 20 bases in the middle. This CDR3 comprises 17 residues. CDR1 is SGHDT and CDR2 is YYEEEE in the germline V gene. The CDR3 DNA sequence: TGTGCCAGCAGCTTGGCAGCAGGGTTAAGTATTCGGGAAAAACTGTTTTTT. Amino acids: CASSLAAGLSIREKLFF.

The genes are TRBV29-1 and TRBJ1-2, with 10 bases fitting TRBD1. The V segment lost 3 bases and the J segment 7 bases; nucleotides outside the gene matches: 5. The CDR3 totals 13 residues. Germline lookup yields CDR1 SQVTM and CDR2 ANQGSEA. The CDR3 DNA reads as TGCAGCGTTGAGACAGGGGGCAGCGGTGGCTACACCTTC. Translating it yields CSVETGGSGGYTF.

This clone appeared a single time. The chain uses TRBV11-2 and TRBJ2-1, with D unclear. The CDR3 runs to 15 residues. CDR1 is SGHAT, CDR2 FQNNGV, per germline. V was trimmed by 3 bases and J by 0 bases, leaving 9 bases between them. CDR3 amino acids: CASSFLRSSYNEQFF. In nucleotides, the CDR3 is TGTGCCAGCAGCTTCCTGCGGAGCTCCTACAATGAGCAGTTCTTC.

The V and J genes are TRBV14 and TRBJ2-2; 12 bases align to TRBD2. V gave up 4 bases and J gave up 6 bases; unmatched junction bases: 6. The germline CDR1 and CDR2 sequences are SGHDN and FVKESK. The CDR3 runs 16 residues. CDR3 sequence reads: CASSPMTSGRSGELFF. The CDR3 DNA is TGTGCCAGCAGCCCGATGACTAGCGGGAGATCCGGGGAGCTGTTTTTT.

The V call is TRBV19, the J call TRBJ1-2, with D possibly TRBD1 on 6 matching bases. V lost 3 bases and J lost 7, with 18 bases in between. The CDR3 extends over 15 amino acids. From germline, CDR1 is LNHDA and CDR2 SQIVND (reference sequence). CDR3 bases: TGTGCCAGTAGTATGGACGGGGTCAGGGGTGCTGGCTACACCTTC. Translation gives CASSMDGVRGAGYTF.

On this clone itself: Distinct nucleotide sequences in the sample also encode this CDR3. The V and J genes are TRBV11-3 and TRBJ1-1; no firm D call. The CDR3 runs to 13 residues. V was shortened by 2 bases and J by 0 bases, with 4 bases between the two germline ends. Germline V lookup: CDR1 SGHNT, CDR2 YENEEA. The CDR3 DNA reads TGTGCCAGCAGCTTAACAGTGAACACTGAAGCTTTCTTT. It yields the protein CASSLTVNTEAFF.

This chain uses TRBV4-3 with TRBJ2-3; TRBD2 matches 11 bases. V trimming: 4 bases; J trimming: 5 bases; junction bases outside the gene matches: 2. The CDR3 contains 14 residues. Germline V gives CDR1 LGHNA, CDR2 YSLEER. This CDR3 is CASSRLAGLDTQYF. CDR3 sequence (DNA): TGCGCCAGCAGCCGACTAGCGGGATTAGATACGCAGTATTTT.

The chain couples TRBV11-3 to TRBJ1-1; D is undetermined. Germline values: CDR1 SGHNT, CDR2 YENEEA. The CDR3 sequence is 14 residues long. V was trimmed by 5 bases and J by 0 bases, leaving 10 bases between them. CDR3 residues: CASSRDGVNTEAFF. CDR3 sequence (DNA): TGTGCCAGCAGCCGCGACGGAGTGAACACTGAAGCTTTCTTT.

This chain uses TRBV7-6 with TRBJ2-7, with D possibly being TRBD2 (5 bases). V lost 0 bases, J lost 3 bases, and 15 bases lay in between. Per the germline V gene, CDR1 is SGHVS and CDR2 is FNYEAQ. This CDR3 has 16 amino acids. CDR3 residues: CASSLAILGSLYEQYF. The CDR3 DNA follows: TGTGCCAGCAGCTTAGCGATTTTAGGGAGCCTCTACGAGCAGTACTTC.

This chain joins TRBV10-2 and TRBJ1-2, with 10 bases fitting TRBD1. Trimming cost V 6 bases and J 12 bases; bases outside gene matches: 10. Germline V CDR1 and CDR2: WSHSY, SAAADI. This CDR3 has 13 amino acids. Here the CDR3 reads CASRKAGTGDHTF. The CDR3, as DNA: TGCGCCAGCAGAAAAGCCGGGACAGGGGACCACACCTTC.

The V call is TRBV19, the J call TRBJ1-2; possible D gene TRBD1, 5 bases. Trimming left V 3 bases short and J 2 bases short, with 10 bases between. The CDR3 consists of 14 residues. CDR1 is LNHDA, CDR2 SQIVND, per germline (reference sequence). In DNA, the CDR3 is TGTGCCAGTAGTATCATCCCAGGGAACTATGGCTACACCTTC. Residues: CASSIIPGNYGYTF.